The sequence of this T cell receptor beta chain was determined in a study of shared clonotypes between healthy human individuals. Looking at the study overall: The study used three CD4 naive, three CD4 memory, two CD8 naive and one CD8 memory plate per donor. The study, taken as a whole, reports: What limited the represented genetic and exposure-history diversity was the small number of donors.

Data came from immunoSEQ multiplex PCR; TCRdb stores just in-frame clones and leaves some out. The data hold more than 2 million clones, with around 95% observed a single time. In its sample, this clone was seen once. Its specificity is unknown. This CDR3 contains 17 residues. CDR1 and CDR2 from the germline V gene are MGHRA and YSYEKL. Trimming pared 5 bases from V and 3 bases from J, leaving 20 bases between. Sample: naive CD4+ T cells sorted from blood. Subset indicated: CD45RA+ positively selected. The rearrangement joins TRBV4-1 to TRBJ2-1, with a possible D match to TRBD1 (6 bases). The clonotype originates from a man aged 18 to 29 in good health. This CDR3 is CASSDFRGKLLYNEQFF. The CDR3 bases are TGCGCCAGCAGCGATTTTAGGGGGAAACTACTCTACAATGAGCAGTTCTTC.